Listed below are T cell receptor beta chains from one sample, sequenced in a study of blood T cell repertoires in COVID-19. TCRdb keeps only in-frame clones here, not all; method: immunoSEQ multiplex PCR. The sample holds 250,000 or so clones, about 90% seen once. The sequenced sample consisted of peripheral blood. These receptors were obtained from a man between 18 and 29 years old with active or convalescent COVID-19. Both conserved end residues are part of each CDR3. The D gene is left open where the match is weak. The size field is filled for only some rows; it gives once, few, many or a size class.

cdr3_aa: CASSSQVSSGNTIYF
cdr3_nt: TGTGCCAGCAGCTCACAAGTTTCCTCTGGAAACACCATATATTTT
j_call: TRBJ1-3
d_call: .
clone_size: .
v_call: TRBV7-2

cdr3_aa: CASSFQGPGDTEAFF
cdr3_nt: TGTGCCAGCAGCTTCCAAGGCCCAGGGGACACTGAAGCTTTCTTT
j_call: TRBJ1-1
d_call: .
clone_size: .
v_call: TRBV7-9

cdr3_aa: CASSLTGGNYGYTF
cdr3_nt: TGCGCCAGCAGCTTGACAGGGGGAAACTATGGCTACACCTTC
j_call: TRBJ1-2
d_call: TRBD1
clone_size: .
v_call: TRBV5-1

cdr3_aa: CASSNPRLAGGPAKETQYF
cdr3_nt: TGTGCCAGCAGCAATCCTCGACTAGCGGGGGGGCCCGCAAAAGAGACCCAGTACTTC
j_call: TRBJ2-5
d_call: .
clone_size: .
v_call: TRBV21-1

cdr3_aa: CASSSQGGSNYGYTF
cdr3_nt: TGTGCCAGCAGCTCGCAAGGGGGCTCGAACTATGGCTACACCTTC
j_call: TRBJ1-2
d_call: TRBD1
clone_size: .
v_call: TRBV7-9

cdr3_aa: CASTPDRYGYTF
cdr3_nt: TGTGCCAGCACCCCTGACAGATATGGCTACACCTTC
j_call: TRBJ1-2
d_call: .
clone_size: .
v_call: TRBV12-3/TRBV12-4

cdr3_aa: CASSARDSPEAFF
cdr3_nt: TGTGCCAGCAGCGCCAGGGACAGTCCTGAAGCTTTCTTT
j_call: TRBJ1-1
d_call: TRBD1
clone_size: once
v_call: TRBV5-4

cdr3_aa: CASSRTTYNEQFF
cdr3_nt: TGTGCCAGCAGCCGGACTACCTACAATGAGCAGTTCTTC
j_call: TRBJ2-1
d_call: .
clone_size: .
v_call: TRBV14

cdr3_aa: CASSSLSGTARGEQFF
cdr3_nt: TGTGCCAGCAGCTCCCTTTCGGGGACAGCCCGAGGTGAGCAGTTCTTC
j_call: TRBJ2-1
d_call: TRBD1
clone_size: .
v_call: TRBV9

cdr3_aa: CASSTPGQGSFEQFF
cdr3_nt: TGTGCCAGCAGTACCCCGGGACAGGGGTCCTTTGAGCAGTTCTTC
j_call: TRBJ2-1
d_call: TRBD1
clone_size: .
v_call: TRBV28

cdr3_aa: CASSISGGEGYGYTF
cdr3_nt: TGTGCCAGCAGCATCTCAGGGGGCGAGGGCTATGGCTACACCTTC
j_call: TRBJ1-2
d_call: TRBD1
clone_size: .
v_call: TRBV7-3

cdr3_aa: CATSRDRYRGGTQYF
cdr3_nt: TGTGCCACCAGCAGAGATCGCTACAGGGGGGGGACGCAGTATTTT
j_call: TRBJ2-3
d_call: .
clone_size: medium-sized
v_call: TRBV15

cdr3_aa: CASSQGQGLYEQYF
cdr3_nt: TGCGCCAGCAGCCAGGGACAAGGGCTCTACGAGCAGTACTTC
j_call: TRBJ2-7
d_call: .
clone_size: .
v_call: TRBV5-1

cdr3_aa: CASSGNPNRTGDETQYF
cdr3_nt: TGCGCCAGCAGTGGCAACCCCAACCGCACAGGGGACGAGACCCAGTACTTC
j_call: TRBJ2-5
d_call: TRBD1
clone_size: .
v_call: TRBV10-1

cdr3_aa: CASSEAGDRNTGELFF
cdr3_nt: TGTGCCAGCAGTGAAGCCGGTGACAGAAACACCGGGGAGCTGTTTTTT
j_call: TRBJ2-2
d_call: .
clone_size: .
v_call: TRBV25-1

cdr3_aa: CASSQPGGFEAKNIQYF
cdr3_nt: TGTGCCAGCAGCCAGCCCGGGGGGTTCGAGGCCAAAAACATTCAGTACTTC
j_call: TRBJ2-4
d_call: TRBD2
clone_size: .
v_call: TRBV3-1/TRBV3-2

cdr3_aa: CASAGRRDRVSNEQFF
cdr3_nt: TGTGCCTCAGCTGGACGACGGGACAGGGTTAGCAATGAGCAGTTCTTC
j_call: TRBJ2-1
d_call: TRBD1
clone_size: .
v_call: TRBV19

cdr3_aa: CSAQGQEIALDYGYTF
cdr3_nt: TGCAGTGCCCAAGGACAGGAGATCGCCCTTGACTATGGCTACACCTTC
j_call: TRBJ1-2
d_call: TRBD1
clone_size: .
v_call: TRBV29-1

cdr3_aa: CASSQEQTDYNEQFF
cdr3_nt: TGCGCCAGCAGCCAAGAACAGACAGATTACAATGAGCAGTTCTTC
j_call: TRBJ2-1
d_call: .
clone_size: .
v_call: TRBV4-1

cdr3_aa: CASSYTTGGDDTIYF
cdr3_nt: TGCGCCAGCAGCTATACGACAGGGGGCGATGACACCATATATTTT
j_call: TRBJ1-3
d_call: TRBD1
clone_size: .
v_call: TRBV5-1

cdr3_aa: CASSYGGYNQPQHF
cdr3_nt: TGTGCCAGCAGTTACGGAGGCTACAATCAGCCCCAGCATTTT
j_call: TRBJ1-5
d_call: .
clone_size: once
v_call: TRBV6-2/TRBV6-3

cdr3_aa: CATLSGGLTDTQYF
cdr3_nt: TGTGCCACTCTGAGTGGCGGCCTCACAGATACGCAGTATTTT
j_call: TRBJ2-3
d_call: .
clone_size: .
v_call: TRBV28

cdr3_aa: CASSHYALYNEQFF
cdr3_nt: TGTGCCAGCAGCCACTACGCCCTCTACAATGAGCAGTTCTTC
j_call: TRBJ2-1
d_call: .
clone_size: .
v_call: TRBV7-2

cdr3_aa: CASSQETGAGANVLTF
cdr3_nt: TGCGCCAGCAGCCAAGAAACAGGGGCAGGGGCCAACGTCCTGACTTTC
j_call: TRBJ2-6
d_call: TRBD1
clone_size: .
v_call: TRBV4-3

cdr3_aa: CASSDYRGPNTEAFF
cdr3_nt: TGTGCCAGCAGCGACTACAGGGGACCCAACACTGAAGCTTTCTTT
j_call: TRBJ1-1
d_call: TRBD1
clone_size: .
v_call: TRBV7-8

cdr3_aa: CASSIDLTSRETQYF
cdr3_nt: TGTGCCAGTAGTATAGACCTGACTAGTCGAGAGACCCAGTACTTC
j_call: TRBJ2-5
d_call: .
clone_size: .
v_call: TRBV19

cdr3_aa: CASSDLQQGWRAEAFF
cdr3_nt: TGTGCCAGTAGTGATCTACAACAGGGGTGGCGGGCTGAAGCTTTCTTT
j_call: TRBJ1-1
d_call: TRBD1
clone_size: .
v_call: TRBV19

cdr3_aa: CASSLVAKSGEQYF
cdr3_nt: TGTGCCAGCAGCTTAGTTGCGAAATCGGGCGAGCAGTACTTC
j_call: TRBJ2-7
d_call: .
clone_size: .
v_call: TRBV13

cdr3_aa: CASSSRLAQDTQYF
cdr3_nt: TGTGCCAGCAGTTCACGACTAGCCCAAGATACGCAGTATTTT
j_call: TRBJ2-3
d_call: TRBD2
clone_size: .
v_call: TRBV27

cdr3_aa: CASSIDLWNTEAFF
cdr3_nt: TGTGCCAGTAGTATAGATCTTTGGAACACTGAAGCTTTCTTT
j_call: TRBJ1-1
d_call: .
clone_size: once
v_call: TRBV19

cdr3_aa: CASSLVAGSGADTQYF
cdr3_nt: TGTGCCAGCAGCTTAGTTGCAGGGTCGGGGGCAGATACGCAGTATTTT
j_call: TRBJ2-3
d_call: .
clone_size: .
v_call: TRBV7-6

cdr3_aa: CASRAGLNSPLHF
cdr3_nt: TGTGCCAGCAGAGCGGGACTTAATTCACCCCTCCACTTT
j_call: TRBJ1-6
d_call: .
clone_size: .
v_call: TRBV2

cdr3_aa: CASSPRWALTGGPNNEQFF
cdr3_nt: TGCGCCAGCAGCCCCCGGTGGGCCCTTACGGGAGGACCTAACAATGAGCAGTTCTTC
j_call: TRBJ2-1
d_call: TRBD2
clone_size: .
v_call: TRBV4-3

cdr3_aa: CARRSGGGGNQPQHF
cdr3_nt: TGCGCCCGCAGGAGCGGGGGAGGGGGCAATCAGCCCCAGCATTTT
j_call: TRBJ1-5
d_call: .
clone_size: once
v_call: TRBV5-1

cdr3_aa: CASSDLAGAQETQYF
cdr3_nt: TGCGCCAGCAGCGACCTTGCGGGGGCCCAAGAGACCCAGTACTTC
j_call: TRBJ2-5
d_call: .
clone_size: once
v_call: TRBV5-1

cdr3_aa: CASRDGGGNTGELFF
cdr3_nt: TGTGCCAGCAGGGATGGTGGCGGGAACACCGGGGAGCTGTTTTTT
j_call: TRBJ2-2
d_call: .
clone_size: .
v_call: TRBV28

cdr3_aa: CASSLGVQAAYTEAFF
cdr3_nt: TGTGCCAGCAGCTTAGGGGTGCAGGCCGCCTACACTGAAGCTTTCTTT
j_call: TRBJ1-1
d_call: .
clone_size: .
v_call: TRBV7-6

cdr3_aa: CASSRSGGEETQYF
cdr3_nt: TGTGCCAGCAGTCGTAGCGGGGGGGAGGAGACCCAGTACTTC
j_call: TRBJ2-5
d_call: TRBD2
clone_size: .
v_call: TRBV7-2

cdr3_aa: CASREGSRSPGNTIYF
cdr3_nt: TGTGCCAGCAGGGAGGGGTCTCGGAGTCCTGGAAACACCATATATTTT
j_call: TRBJ1-3
d_call: .
clone_size: .
v_call: TRBV28

cdr3_aa: CASSFLRTVNGYTF
cdr3_nt: TGTGCCAGCAGCTTTCTCCGGACAGTGAATGGCTACACCTTC
j_call: TRBJ1-2
d_call: .
clone_size: .
v_call: TRBV13

cdr3_aa: CAITRDRETYEQYF
cdr3_nt: TGTGCCATCACGCGGGACAGGGAAACCTACGAGCAGTACTTC
j_call: TRBJ2-7
d_call: TRBD1
clone_size: .
v_call: TRBV10-3

cdr3_aa: CASSRVDRALVNGYTF
cdr3_nt: TGTGCCAGCTCACGCGTGGACAGGGCGCTGGTAAATGGCTACACCTTC
j_call: TRBJ1-2
d_call: TRBD1
clone_size: .
v_call: TRBV18

cdr3_aa: CASSHPRLAGGNTGELFF
cdr3_nt: TGTGCCAGTAGCCATCCTAGACTAGCGGGAGGCAACACCGGGGAGCTGTTTTTT
j_call: TRBJ2-2
d_call: TRBD2
clone_size: once
v_call: TRBV19

cdr3_aa: CASSLGTGVSNQPQHF
cdr3_nt: TGTGCCAGCAGCTTAGGGACAGGGGTGAGCAATCAGCCCCAGCATTTT
j_call: TRBJ1-5
d_call: TRBD1
clone_size: .
v_call: TRBV7-9

cdr3_aa: CASSPRTGDTEAFF
cdr3_nt: TGCGCCAGCAGCCCCCGGACAGGGGACACTGAAGCTTTCTTT
j_call: TRBJ1-1
d_call: TRBD1
clone_size: .
v_call: TRBV5-1